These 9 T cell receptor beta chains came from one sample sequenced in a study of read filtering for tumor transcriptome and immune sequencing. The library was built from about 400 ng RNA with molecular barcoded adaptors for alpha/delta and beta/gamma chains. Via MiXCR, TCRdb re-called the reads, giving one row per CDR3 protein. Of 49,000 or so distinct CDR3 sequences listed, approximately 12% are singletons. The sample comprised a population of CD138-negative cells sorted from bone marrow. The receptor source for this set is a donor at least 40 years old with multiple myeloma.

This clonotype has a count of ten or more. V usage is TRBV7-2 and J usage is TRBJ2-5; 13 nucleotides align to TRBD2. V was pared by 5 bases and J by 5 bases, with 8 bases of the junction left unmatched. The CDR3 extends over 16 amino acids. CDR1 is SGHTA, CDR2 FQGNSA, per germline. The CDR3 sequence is CASSPWTSGSLETQYF. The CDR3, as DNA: TGTGCCAGCAGCCCCTGGACTAGCGGGAGTTTGGAGACCCAGTACTTC.

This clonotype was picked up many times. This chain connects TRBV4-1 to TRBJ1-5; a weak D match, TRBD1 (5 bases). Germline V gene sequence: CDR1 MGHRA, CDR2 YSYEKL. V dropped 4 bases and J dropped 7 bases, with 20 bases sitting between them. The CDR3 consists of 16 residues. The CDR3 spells CASSRSSAGEGQPQHF. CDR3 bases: TGCGCCAGCAGCCGAAGCTCAGCGGGGGAAGGGCAGCCCCAGCATTTT.

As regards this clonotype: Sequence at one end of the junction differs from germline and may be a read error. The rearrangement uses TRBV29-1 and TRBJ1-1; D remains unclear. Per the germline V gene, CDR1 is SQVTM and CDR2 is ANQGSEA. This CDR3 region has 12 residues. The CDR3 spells CSAQGRGTEAFF. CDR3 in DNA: TGCAGCGCCCAAGGCCGAGGCACTGAAGCTTTCTTC.

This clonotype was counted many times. This CDR3 is CASSSWREGFSYNEQFF. CDR3 DNA: TGTGCCAGCAGCTCCTGGCGGGAGGGGTTCTCCTACAATGAGCAGTTCTTC. This sequence joins TRBV7-9 and TRBJ2-1; 9 positions agree with TRBD2. With V trimmed by 4 bases and J by 0 bases, 7 bases remained unmatched. The V gene's germline CDR1 is SEHNR and CDR2 FQNEAQ (reference sequence). The CDR3 runs 17 residues.

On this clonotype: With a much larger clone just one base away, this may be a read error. The CDR3 DNA is TGTGCCAGCGGTTTCCATACTAGCGGGAGGGCCAATGAGCAGTTCTTC. Its translation is CASGFHTSGRANEQFF. The chain recombines TRBV6-2 or TRBV6-3 with TRBJ2-1; 13 bases are shared with TRBD2. Germline V CDR1 and CDR2: MNHEY, SVGEGT. The ends lost 8 bases at V and 6 bases at J; junction bases unmatched: 10. This CDR3 has 16 residues.

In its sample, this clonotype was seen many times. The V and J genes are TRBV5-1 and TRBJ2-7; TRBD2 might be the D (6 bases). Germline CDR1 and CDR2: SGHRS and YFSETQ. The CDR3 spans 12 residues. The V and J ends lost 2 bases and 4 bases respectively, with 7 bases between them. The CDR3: CASSFGGYEQYF. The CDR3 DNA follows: TGCGCCAGCAGCTTTGGAGGGTACGAGCAGTACTTC. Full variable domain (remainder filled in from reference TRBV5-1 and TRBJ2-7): KAGVTQTPRYLIKTRGQQVTLSCSPISGHRSVSWYQQTPGQGLQFLFEYFSETQRNKGNFPGRFSGRQFSNSRSEMNVSTLELGDSALYLCASSFGGYEQYFGPGTRLTVT.

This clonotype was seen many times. The chain's CDR3 is CASSQELSGSNGYTF. CDR3 sequence (DNA): TGTGCCAGCAGCCAAGAATTGTCGGGGTCAAATGGCTACACCTTC. This rearrangement joins TRBV14 to TRBJ1-2; D remains ambiguous. The CDR3 is 15 amino acids. V dropped 0 bases and J dropped 6 bases, with 14 bases sitting between them. Germline V gene lookup returns CDR1 SGHDN and CDR2 FVKESK.

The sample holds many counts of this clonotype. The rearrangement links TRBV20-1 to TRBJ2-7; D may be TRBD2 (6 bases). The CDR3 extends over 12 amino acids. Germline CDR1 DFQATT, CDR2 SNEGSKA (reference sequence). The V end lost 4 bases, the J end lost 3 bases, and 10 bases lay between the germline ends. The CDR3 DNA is TGCAGTGCTACCGGGACTGGCTACGAGCAGTACTTC. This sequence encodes CSATGTGYEQYF.

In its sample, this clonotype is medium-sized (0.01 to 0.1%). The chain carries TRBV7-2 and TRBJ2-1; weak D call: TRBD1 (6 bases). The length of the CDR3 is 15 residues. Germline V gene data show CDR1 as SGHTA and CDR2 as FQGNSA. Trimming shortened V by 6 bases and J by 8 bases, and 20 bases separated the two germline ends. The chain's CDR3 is CASSSQGGIVDEQFF. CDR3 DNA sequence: TGTGCCAGCAGTTCACAGGGTGGTATTGTTGATGAGCAGTTCTTC.